The rows below give T cell receptor beta chains drawn from one sample of a study of early T cells in non-severe SARS-CoV-2 infection. TCRdb ran MiXCR on the 5' RACE reads and lists one entry per CDR3 protein. The table has about 48,000 distinct CDR3 sequences, around 5.6% seen once. Material: whole blood. The source is an adult who was a healthcare worker with PCR-confirmed SARS-CoV-2 infection or an uninfected control (not recorded which). The CDR3 runs from the conserved cysteine through the conserved F or W. Fields, in order: CDR3 DNA, CDR3 protein, clone size, CDR3 length, D gene, J gene, V gene. A D gene is named only where the DNA matches it firmly. The listing skips clone size in some rows; elsewhere it reads once, few, many or a size class.

TGTGCCAGCAGTCTTAGCGGGAAGTACACCGGGGAGCTGTTTTTT,CASSLSGKYTGELFF,few,15,TRBD2,TRBJ2-2,TRBV12-3/TRBV12-4
TGCGCCAGCAGCCTCGGGACCCGGGTCGGGGAGCTGTTTTTT,CASSLGTRVGELFF,many,14,-,TRBJ2-2,TRBV4-3
TGCAGTGCCAGCCCCCTAGCGGGGGGTTGGGCAGATACGCAGTATTTT,CSASPLAGGWADTQYF,many,16,TRBD2,TRBJ2-3,TRBV20-1
TGTGCCTGGAGTAACAGGGTATCGATCTATGGCTACACCTTC,CAWSNRVSIYGYTF,many,14,-,TRBJ1-2,TRBV30
TGTGCCAGCAGTTTTAGGTTGGGGGGCAAAGAGACCCAGTACTTC,CASSFRLGGKETQYF,many,15,-,TRBJ2-5,TRBV12-3/TRBV12-4
TGTGCCAGCCGGCGACAGGGGTATGCTGAAGCTTTCTTT,CASRRQGYAEAFF,many,13,TRBD1,TRBJ1-1,TRBV5-5
TGCGCCAGCAGCCAAGGTAACAACAACTACGCCGAGCAGTACTTC,CASSQGNNNYAEQYF,-,15,-,TRBJ2-7,TRBV4-3
TGTGCCAGCAGCCCACGGGGCGGCGAGCAGTACTTC,CASSPRGGEQYF,-,12,-,TRBJ2-7,TRBV5-6
TGTGCCAGCAGAGCCGACAGGGCCGGGGCCAACGTCCTGACTTTC,CASRADRAGANVLTF,-,15,TRBD1,TRBJ2-6,TRBV6-1
TGTGCCAGCAGCTTAGGGCTAGCGGGCCAAGAGACCCAGTACTTC,CASSLGLAGQETQYF,few,15,TRBD2,TRBJ2-5,TRBV7-3
TGTGCCAGCAGCGCAAACGGACCTACAGATACGCAGTATTTT,CASSANGPTDTQYF,many,14,-,TRBJ2-3,TRBV7-9
TGTGCCAGCAGCGCGACAGGGGCTCGGCGCACCGGGGAGCTGTTTTTT,CASSATGARRTGELFF,-,16,TRBD1,TRBJ2-2,TRBV11-2
TGCGCCAGCAGTGAGCGGGAGGGCACAGATACGCAGTATTTT,CASSEREGTDTQYF,-,14,TRBD2,TRBJ2-3,TRBV10-2
TGCAGCGTACCTGACAGGGGTGAGGTCGGAGGTACTGAAGCTTTCTTT,CSVPDRGEVGGTEAFF,many,16,TRBD1,TRBJ1-1,TRBV29-1
TGCGCCAGCAGCTTGGAGGTTGTGGGTACGCAGTATTTT,CASSLEVVGTQYF,-,13,-,TRBJ2-3,TRBV5-1
TGTGCCAGCAGCAACTGGGGGGGAACTAATGAAAAACTGTTTTTT,CASSNWGGTNEKLFF,many,15,-,TRBJ1-4,TRBV7-9
TGCGCCAGCAGCTCCAAGGGACTAGCGGTCTACGAGCTGTACTTC,CASSSKGLAVYELYF,-,15,TRBD2,TRBJ2-7,TRBV5-1
TGCAGTGCTAGTTCCCAGGGGCGAGAGACCCAGTACTTC,CSASSQGRETQYF,few,13,-,TRBJ2-5,TRBV20-1
TGTGCCAGCAGTTTGGCGCTAGCGAAACCAGATACGCAGTATTTT,CASSLALAKPDTQYF,many,15,-,TRBJ2-3,TRBV12-3/TRBV12-4
TGTGCCAGCAGCCTTTTTCCCCCCCAGCGCAGCACAGATACGCAGTATTTT,CASSLFPPQRSTDTQYF,many,17,-,TRBJ2-3,TRBV4-2
TGCAGTGCTAGCCCCGGGGGCGCGATGAAGACCCAGTACTTC,CSASPGGAMKTQYF,many,14,-,TRBJ2-5,TRBV20-1
TGCGCCAGCAGTGAGTCGAGGACTCCCGAGCAGTACTTC,CASSESRTPEQYF,many,13,-,TRBJ2-7,TRBV10-2
TGTGCCAGCAATGGGTTCGGGGATAGCAATCAGCCCCAGCATTTT,CASNGFGDSNQPQHF,many,15,-,TRBJ1-5,TRBV27
TGCGCCAGCAGCCGGGGGGGCCTGGAGACCCAGTACTTC,CASSRGGLETQYF,few,13,TRBD2,TRBJ2-5,TRBV5-1
TGTGCCAGCTTCAGGGGAGTCGGTTCCTATAATTCACCCCTCCACTTT,CASFRGVGSYNSPLHF,many,16,-,TRBJ1-6,TRBV11-2
TGTGCCAGCAACCTAGCCAGCGGGAGGGGTAATGAGCAGTTCTTC,CASNLASGRGNEQFF,-,15,TRBD2,TRBJ2-1,TRBV12-3/TRBV12-4
TGTGCCAGCAGCTGGGACAGTAGCACCGGGGAGCTGTTTTTT,CASSWDSSTGELFF,few,14,TRBD1,TRBJ2-2,TRBV7-2